The T cell receptor beta chain described here comes from a study of shared clonotypes between healthy human individuals (dated by TCRdb to 2018 to 2021). For context, the study as a whole: The cohort included three men and a couple of women between 18 and 49 years of age. Different laboratories and diverse techniques were used to prepare libraries and sequence TCR repertoires, to increase sequencing depth and limit assay-specific biases. The study deeply sequenced blood TCR repertoires of five healthy adults to estimate repertoire size and the extent of clonotype sharing between individuals. For each donor, three plates each were used for CD4 naive and CD4 memory, two plates were used for CD8 naive, and one plate was used for CD8 memory. Per donor, leukapheresis produced somewhere between about 0.9 and 9.5 billion PBMCs.

TCR CDR3 regions were amplified from genomic DNA by multiplex PCR using the deep immunoSEQ assay. Extracted genomic DNA from each cell subset was spread evenly across all wells of several immunoSEQ 96-well plates, with each plate serving as a replicate. Each replicate PCR for sorted subsets received roughly 200 ng genomic DNA, equal to tens of thousands of T cell genomes. The purified libraries were quantified using a Qubit 3.0 fluorometer, sized with a Bioanalyzer 2100, and then quantified again using the KAPA Library Quantification kit. Every immunoSEQ 96-well plate was sequenced on a dedicated single-read 150-cycle Illumina NextSeq 550 flow cell. Concerning the study's data processing: Because only junctional sequences without quality scores were contained in the immunoSEQ output, filtering matching that applied to full-length reads could not be performed. To assign V/J genes and CDR3, sequences were annotated using PyIR, a Python wrapper for IgBLAST v1.9, with IMGT germline references. Reads with weak V/J assignments (E-value above 1e-6), missing CDR3, stop codons, out-of-frame junctions, or ambiguous translated residues were removed. V3J clonotypes were defined as sequences sharing the same inferred V gene, J gene, and CDR3 amino acid sequence. To compute the percentage overlap between repertoires, the number of shared unique clonotypes was divided by the size of the smaller repertoire. Three approaches were used to assess repertoire richness: RTK rarefaction, the Chao1 estimator, and Recon v2.1 estimates of unobserved clonotypes. For all TCRbeta clonotypes obtained by the gDNA method from a few donors, generation probabilities were computed with OLGA. TCRdb retrieved this table from immuneACCESS and kept in-frame rearrangements only. Not all clones are present; in checked studies, unresolved V genes account for under half, and no reason is known for the remainder. The DNA gave D and trimming, while V, J and clone size come from that table. The sample table holds about 2.4 million clones, of which over 85% were seen once. The biggest ten clones account for over 0.12% of the sample.

Donors were healthy HIV-negative adults with no recently reported acute infections or vaccinations. Only Caucasian adults living in Nashville, Tennessee, USA were represented among the donors. CD4+ T cells were enriched by magnetic negative selection; naive cells were then positively selected on CD45RA, and the negative fraction formed the memory subset. Blood was collected by leukapheresis, and PBMCs were isolated by Ficoll-Histopaque density gradient centrifugation and then cryopreserved in liquid nitrogen vapor phase. Analytical flow cytometry was used to check the purity and quantity of each magnetically sorted T cell population. From each sorted fraction, genomic DNA was isolated and quantified by UV absorbance on a Nanodrop 2000c. The paper as a whole reports these results and caveats: Because the study included a small number of donors, the genetic and exposure-history diversity represented was limited. Only blood was sampled, and tissue TCR repertoires likely differ from those in blood. Naive subsets generally had larger estimated clonotype richness than memory subsets. Roughly 5% of naive CD4, 3.5% of naive CD8, roughly 2.4% of memory CD4, and 0.4% of memory CD8 clonotypes were shared across four donors. Compared with non-shared clonotypes, clonotypes shared by all four sorted-subset donors had higher generation probabilities. Even with the large sequencing depth, rarefaction of the sorted-subset datasets indicated that sequencing was incomplete. Pairwise subsampling indicated that sequencing depth was expected to affect the degree of clonotype sharing among donors.

About this clone: What this receptor recognizes is not known. Base-call qualities are not available, and no considerably larger clone is one nucleotide away.

The sequence came from a man younger than 35 in good health. The sample taken for sequencing was naive CD4+ T cells sorted from blood. Sample cell subset or site, as interpreted from the label and publication: CD45RA+ positively selected.

The bases are TGTGCCAGCAGCTTAGGGGCAGCGAACATTAATTCACCCCTCCACTTT. It specifies CASSLGAANINSPLHF. Rearrangement joined TRBV11-2 to TRBJ1-6; no D gene is confidently identified. The CDR3, from cysteine to phenylalanine, totals 16 residues. Only the CDR3 region is kept as DNA, spanning 48 bases read in frame from base 1. CDR1 SGHAT and CDR2 FQNNGV are derived from the germline V gene. V was cut back by 1 base and J by 6 bases, leaving a gap of 13 bases between them. Joined to the reference TRBV11-2 and TRBJ1-6 proteins, this CDR3 gives the full variable domain: EAGVAQSPRYKIIEKRQSVAFWCNPISGHATLYWYQQILGQGPKLLIQFQNNGVVDDSQLPKDRFSAERLKGVDSTLKIQPAKLEDSAVYLCASSLGAANINSPLHFGNGTRLTVT.